This TCR beta chain comes out of a study of cytomegalovirus exposure and HLA in healthy donors. Whole-study findings and limits: In vitro confirmation showed three CMV-associated chains to be CMV antigen specific. Roughly uniform sequencing depth across donors was assumed, possibly incorrectly.

The CDR3 covers 15 residues. V was shortened by 9 bases and J by 1 base, with 17 bases between the two germline ends. CDR1 is SGHAT and CDR2 is FQNNGV in the germline V gene. 60 Vbeta and 13 Jbeta primers were used in PCR. Libraries were prepared by immunoSEQ multiplex PCR; TCRdb keeps only in-frame clonotypes and omits some of them. The top ten hold around 1.9% of the sample, which has approximately 140,000 clones, over 70% seen once. Healthy bone marrow donors supplied every sample. As regards this clone: Its antigen is not identified. Other DNA variants within this sample encode the same CDR3.

The receptor was derived from a woman in her 40s in good health and CMV-seronegative. This chain uses TRBV11-2 with TRBJ2-3; possible D gene TRBD1, 5 bases. The sequencing input was PBMCs. CDR3 coding DNA: TGTGCCAGTAGCACTATGGGGCCCCGCACAGATACGCAGTATTTT. It encodes CASSTMGPRTDTQYF.